This TCR beta chain emerged from a study of response to subunit inactivated influenza vaccine. The study's findings and limits: Only a handful of new T cells, the authors suggested, are recruited with each seasonal influenza vaccination.

The germline V gene encodes CDR1 SGHKS and CDR2 YYEKEE (reference sequence). The V and J ends lost 1 base and 4 bases, in that order; junction bases with no gene match: 7. CDR3 length: 18 amino acids. TCRdb passed the RT-PCR reads through MiXCR, listing each CDR3 protein once. The data contain more than 600,000 distinct CDR3 sequences, less than 20% of them singletons. The sample holds a few counts of this clonotype. Its antigen is as yet unknown. The receptor was derived from a man aged 50 or older who received an inactivated influenza vaccine. This rearrangement joins TRBV5-5 to TRBJ2-1, with 14 bases aligning to TRBD2. Source: PBMCs from blood, taken 4 to 6 days after vaccination. CDR3 region: CASSLIWGLAGEYNEQFF. CDR3 nucleotide sequence: TGTGCCAGCAGCTTGATTTGGGGACTAGCGGGGGAGTACAATGAGCAGTTCTTC.